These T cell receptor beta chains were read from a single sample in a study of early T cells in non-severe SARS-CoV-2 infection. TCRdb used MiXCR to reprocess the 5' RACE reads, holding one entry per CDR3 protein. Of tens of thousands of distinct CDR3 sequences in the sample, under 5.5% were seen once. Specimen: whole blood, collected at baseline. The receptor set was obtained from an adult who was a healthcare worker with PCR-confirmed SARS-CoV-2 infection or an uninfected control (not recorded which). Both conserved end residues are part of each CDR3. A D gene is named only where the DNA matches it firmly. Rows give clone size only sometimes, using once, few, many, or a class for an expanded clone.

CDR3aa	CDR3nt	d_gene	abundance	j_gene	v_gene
CSASLVASYNEQFF	TGCAGCGCGTCGCTAGTTGCCTCCTACAATGAGCAGTTCTTC	-	many	TRBJ2-1	TRBV29-1
CASSYTGIPYGYTF	TGTGCCAGCTCGTACACAGGGATCCCCTATGGCTACACCTTC	-	many	TRBJ1-2	TRBV18
CSARPLAGHNEQFF	TGCAGTGCTAGGCCCCTAGCGGGGCACAATGAGCAGTTCTTC	TRBD2	many	TRBJ2-1	TRBV20-1
CASSDEGAWVGYNEQFF	TGTGCCAGCAGTGATGAGGGAGCTTGGGTAGGGTACAATGAGCAGTTCTTC	-	many	TRBJ2-1	TRBV6-1
CSVDPSTVNTEAFF	TGCAGCGTTGATCCCAGCACGGTGAACACTGAAGCTTTCTTT	-	many	TRBJ1-1	TRBV29-1
CASTTTGAWEAFF	TGTGCCAGCACCACGACGGGGGCTTGGGAAGCTTTCTTT	-	many	TRBJ1-1	TRBV7-8
CAKRDGPDQPQHF	TGTGCCAAAAGAGACGGGCCGGATCAGCCCCAGCATTTT	-	many	TRBJ1-5	TRBV2
CATSDYLYGYTF	TGTGCCACCAGTGATTATCTGTATGGCTACACCTTC	-	many	TRBJ1-2	TRBV24-1
CASTRLGDTEAFF	TGTGCCAGCACCCGCCTGGGGGACACTGAAGCTTTCTTT	-	-	TRBJ1-1	TRBV2
CASSYSELGVGALHF	TGTGCCAGCAGTTACTCAGAGCTGGGGGTAGGGGCCCTCCACTTT	-	many	TRBJ1-6	TRBV6-6
CASSLWQDQETQYF	TGTGCCAGCAGTTTGTGGCAGGACCAAGAGACCCAGTACTTC	-	-	TRBJ2-5	TRBV28
CASSSNRGLGEQYF	TGTGCCAGCAGCTCCAACAGGGGGTTGGGCGAGCAGTACTTC	TRBD1	many	TRBJ2-7	TRBV9
CSVSRGTEAFF	TGCAGCGTGTCCCGAGGCACTGAAGCTTTCTTT	-	-	TRBJ1-1	TRBV29-1
CASSPPGLAYNEQFF	TGTGCCAGCAGCCCTCCGGGACTAGCCTACAATGAGCAGTTCTTC	TRBD2	many	TRBJ2-1	TRBV11-2
CASSDTGSPRTEAFF	TGTGCCAGCAGTGACACAGGGTCTCCTCGCACTGAAGCTTTCTTT	-	many	TRBJ1-1	TRBV6-4
CSARSAEGTGGVYEQYF	TGCAGTGCTAGAAGCGCCGAGGGGACGGGAGGTGTCTACGAGCAGTACTTC	TRBD2	few	TRBJ2-7	TRBV20-1
CASSLARAGGRGIQYF	TGTGCCAGCAGCTTAGCAAGGGCGGGGGGGCGCGGCATTCAGTACTTC	TRBD2	many	TRBJ2-4	TRBV7-2
CASTALAGPNGELFF	TGTGCCAGCACGGCACTAGCGGGCCCAAACGGGGAGCTGTTTTTT	TRBD2	many	TRBJ2-2	TRBV6-1
CASSTGTPRGYTF	TGTGCCAGCAGCACGGGGACTCCCCGGGGCTACACCTTC	-	many	TRBJ1-2	TRBV7-9
CASSLVLGGYTF	TGTGCCAGCAGCTTAGTACTAGGAGGCTACACCTTC	-	many	TRBJ1-2	TRBV7-2
CSAIGGIEQYF	TGCAGTGCCATTGGGGGGATTGAGCAGTACTTC	-	few	TRBJ2-7	TRBV20-1
CASSLKSANTGELFF	TGTGCCAGCAGCTTGAAGTCCGCGAACACCGGGGAGCTGTTTTTT	-	many	TRBJ2-2	TRBV5-4
CASSYSRREGYEQYF	TGTGCCAGCAGTTACTCCCGGCGGGAGGGGTACGAGCAGTACTTC	TRBD2	-	TRBJ2-7	TRBV6-2/TRBV6-3
CASSPPQGGNNSPLHF	TGTGCCAGCAGTCCTCCCCAGGGCGGGAATAATTCACCCCTCCACTTT	-	-	TRBJ1-6	TRBV6-6
CASSLDRETSDTQYF	TGTGCCAGCAGCTTAGACAGGGAAACATCAGATACGCAGTATTTT	-	few	TRBJ2-3	TRBV7-8
CASSRGQTGAENEQFF	TGTGCCAGTAGTAGGGGGCAAACTGGGGCTGAAAATGAGCAGTTCTTC	-	many	TRBJ2-1	TRBV19
CASSYGTQGLYNEQFF	TGTGCCAGCAGTTATGGAACACAGGGGCTGTACAATGAGCAGTTCTTC	TRBD1	many	TRBJ2-1	TRBV6-5
CAWSKDQKNIQYF	TGTGCCTGGAGTAAGGACCAAAAAAACATTCAGTACTTC	-	medium-sized	TRBJ2-4	TRBV30
CASSNRGQPQHF	TGTGCCAGTAGTAATCGGGGTCAGCCCCAGCATTTT	-	few	TRBJ1-5	TRBV19
CASSETDRAPFSYEQYF	TGCGCCAGCAGTGAAACGGACAGGGCCCCCTTCTCCTACGAGCAGTACTTC	TRBD1	many	TRBJ2-7	TRBV10-1
CATGLAGPTDTQYF	TGTGCCACGGGACTAGCGGGACCCACAGATACGCAGTATTTT	TRBD2	many	TRBJ2-3	TRBV24-1
CASSPQGDTEAFF	TGTGCCAGCAGCCCTCAGGGGGACACTGAAGCTTTCTTT	TRBD1	many	TRBJ1-1	TRBV7-3
CSVEESKAGGPSRNNEQFF	TGCAGCGTTGAAGAAAGTAAGGCGGGAGGGCCCTCAAGGAACAATGAGCAGTTCTTC	TRBD2	many	TRBJ2-1	TRBV29-1
CSVGQTYQETQYF	TGCAGCGTAGGACAGACGTACCAAGAGACCCAGTACTTC	-	many	TRBJ2-5	TRBV29-1
CASSAPDRGGNQPQHF	TGTGCCAGCAGTGCCCCAGACAGAGGAGGCAATCAGCCCCAGCATTTT	-	-	TRBJ1-5	TRBV6-1
CASSIDSSNQPQHF	TGTGCCAGCAGTATAGACAGTAGCAATCAGCCCCAGCATTTT	-	many	TRBJ1-5	TRBV6-6
CASSPSGAETQYF	TGTGCCAGCAGTCCGTCGGGGGCAGAGACCCAGTACTTC	-	many	TRBJ2-5	TRBV7-9
CASRRTSGSDSYNEQFF	TGTGCCAGCAGGAGGACTAGCGGGAGTGATAGCTACAATGAGCAGTTCTTC	TRBD2	many	TRBJ2-1	TRBV6-6
CASSPPSTTDTQYF	TGTGCCAGCTCACCCCCGAGCACTACAGATACGCAGTATTTT	-	many	TRBJ2-3	TRBV18
CSVGSSGRGREQYF	TGCAGCGTTGGTAGTAGCGGGAGAGGCCGCGAGCAGTACTTC	TRBD2	many	TRBJ2-7	TRBV29-1
CASSLRLGKQGYEQYF	TGTGCCAGCAGTTTACGCTTGGGGAAACAAGGCTACGAGCAGTACTTC	-	many	TRBJ2-7	TRBV12-3/TRBV12-4
CASSLASWREAFF	TGTGCCAGCAGTTTAGCATCGTGGAGGGAAGCTTTCTTT	-	many	TRBJ1-1	TRBV12-3/TRBV12-4
CSVAPLAGGDEQYF	TGCAGCGTTGCCCCCTTAGCGGGAGGGGACGAGCAGTACTTC	TRBD2	many	TRBJ2-7	TRBV29-1
CATRIHGDSKNIQYF	TGTGCCACTCGTATTCATGGGGACAGCAAAAACATTCAGTACTTC	TRBD1	many	TRBJ2-4	TRBV6-1
CATSAGISNQPQHF	TGTGCCACCAGTGCAGGGATTTCCAATCAGCCCCAGCATTTT	-	many	TRBJ1-5	TRBV24-1
CASSDRDTGELFF	TGTGCCAGCAGTGACAGGGACACCGGGGAGCTGTTTTTT	-	many	TRBJ2-2	TRBV6-4
CASRVERYEQFF	TGCGCCAGCAGAGTCGAGCGATATGAGCAGTTCTTC	-	many	TRBJ2-1	TRBV4-3